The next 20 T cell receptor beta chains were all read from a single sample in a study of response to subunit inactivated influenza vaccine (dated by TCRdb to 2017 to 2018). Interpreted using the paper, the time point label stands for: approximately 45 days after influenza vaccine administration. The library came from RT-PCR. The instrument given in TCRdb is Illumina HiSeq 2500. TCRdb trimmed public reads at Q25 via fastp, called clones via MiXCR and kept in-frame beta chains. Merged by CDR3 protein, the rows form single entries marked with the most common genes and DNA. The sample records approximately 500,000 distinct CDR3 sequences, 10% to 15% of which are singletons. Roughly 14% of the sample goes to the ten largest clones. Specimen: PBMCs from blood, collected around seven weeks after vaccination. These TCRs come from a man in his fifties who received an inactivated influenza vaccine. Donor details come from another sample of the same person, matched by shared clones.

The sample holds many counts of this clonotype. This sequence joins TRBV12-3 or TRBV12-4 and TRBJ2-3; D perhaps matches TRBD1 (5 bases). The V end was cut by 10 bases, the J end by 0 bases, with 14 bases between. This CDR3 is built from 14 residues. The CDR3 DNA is TGTGCCACCAAGACAGCCGCTAGCACAGATACGCAGTATTTT. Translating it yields CATKTAASTDTQYF.

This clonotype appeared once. The CDR3 protein is CATPSGRASTDTQYF. The DNA of the CDR3 is TGTGCCACCCCTAGCGGGAGGGCCTCGACAGATACGCAGTATTTT. The V gene is TRBV24-1, the J gene TRBJ2-3, with 12 bases lining up with TRBD2. After removal of 9 bases from V and 3 bases from J, the junction contained 6 bases not matched to a gene. The CDR3 has 15 residues. Germline V CDR1 and CDR2: KGHDR, SFDVKD.

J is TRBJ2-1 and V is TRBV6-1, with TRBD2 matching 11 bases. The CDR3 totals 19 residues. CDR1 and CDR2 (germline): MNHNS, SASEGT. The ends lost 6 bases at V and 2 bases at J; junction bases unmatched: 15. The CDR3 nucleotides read TGTGCCAGCAGCGCTAGCGGGGGGCCCCCACGAACGGCCTACAATGAGCAGTTCTTC. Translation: CASSASGGPPRTAYNEQFF.

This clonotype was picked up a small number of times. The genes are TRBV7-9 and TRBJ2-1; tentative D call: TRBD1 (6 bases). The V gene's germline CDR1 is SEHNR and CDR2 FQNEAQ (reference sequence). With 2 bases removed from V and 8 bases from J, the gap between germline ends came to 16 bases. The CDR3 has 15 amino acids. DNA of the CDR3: TGTGCCAGCAGCTTACCATCAGGGGCCGGCGATGAGCAGTTCTTC. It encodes CASSLPSGAGDEQFF.

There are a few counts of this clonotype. The CDR3 sequence is CASRTSGGQETQYF. The CDR3 bases are TGTGCCAGCAGGACTAGCGGGGGTCAAGAGACCCAGTACTTC. The chain is built from TRBV27 and TRBJ2-5; 12 bases are a match to TRBD2. Losses at the gene ends were 6 bases for V and 2 bases for J; bases not matched to a gene: 1. Germline CDR1 is MNHEY and CDR2 is SMNVEV (reference sequence). The CDR3 extends over 14 amino acids.

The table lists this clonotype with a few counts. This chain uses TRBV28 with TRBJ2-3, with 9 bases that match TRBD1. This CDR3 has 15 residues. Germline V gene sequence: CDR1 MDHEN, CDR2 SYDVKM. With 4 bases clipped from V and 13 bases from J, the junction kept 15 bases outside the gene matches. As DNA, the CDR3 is TGTGCCAGCAGTTCGGACAGGGGTAGGGGAGATTCCGAGTATTTT. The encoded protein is CASSSDRGRGDSEYF.

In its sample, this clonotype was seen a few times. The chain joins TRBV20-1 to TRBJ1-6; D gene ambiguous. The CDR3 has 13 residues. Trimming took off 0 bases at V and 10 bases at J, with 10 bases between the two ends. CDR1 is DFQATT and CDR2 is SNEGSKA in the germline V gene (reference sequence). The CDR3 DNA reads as TGCAGTGCTAGAGATTCGTCAAACTCACCCCTCCACTTT. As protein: CSARDSSNSPLHF.

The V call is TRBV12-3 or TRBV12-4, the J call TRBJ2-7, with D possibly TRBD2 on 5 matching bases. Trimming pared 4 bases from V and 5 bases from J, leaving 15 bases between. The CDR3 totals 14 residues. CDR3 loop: CASSSSRTLHEQYF. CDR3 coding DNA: TGTGCCAGCAGTTCTTCCCGGACTTTACACGAGCAGTACTTC.

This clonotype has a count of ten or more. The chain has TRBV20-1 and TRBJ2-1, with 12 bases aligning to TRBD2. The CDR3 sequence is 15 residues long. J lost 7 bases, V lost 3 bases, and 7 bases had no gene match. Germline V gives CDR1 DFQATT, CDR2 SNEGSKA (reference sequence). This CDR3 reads CSASLAGGPRNEQFF. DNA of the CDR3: TGCAGTGCTAGCCTAGCGGGAGGGCCGAGGAATGAGCAGTTCTTC.

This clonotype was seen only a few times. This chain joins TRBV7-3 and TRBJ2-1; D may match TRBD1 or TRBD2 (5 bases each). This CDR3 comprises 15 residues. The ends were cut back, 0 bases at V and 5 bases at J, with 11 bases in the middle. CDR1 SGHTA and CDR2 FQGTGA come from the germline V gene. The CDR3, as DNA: TGTGCCAGCAGCTTAACGTGGGACGGCAACAATGAGCAGTTCTTC. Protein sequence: CASSLTWDGNNEQFF.

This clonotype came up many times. Here the CDR3 reads CASSLEVWVTGELFF. The CDR3, as DNA: TGTGCCAGCAGCTTAGAGGTTTGGGTCACCGGGGAGCTGTTTTTT. V and J are TRBV7-6 and TRBJ2-2; D not certain. The CDR3 runs to 15 residues. Germline CDR1 reads SGHVS; CDR2 reads FNYEAQ. Trimming cost V 1 base and J 4 bases, with 10 bases left between them.

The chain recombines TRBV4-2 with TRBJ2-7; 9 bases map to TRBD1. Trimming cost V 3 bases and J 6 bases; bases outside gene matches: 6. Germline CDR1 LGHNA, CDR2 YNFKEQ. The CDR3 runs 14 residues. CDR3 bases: TGTGCCAGCAGCCACCTCGGGACAGGGACCGAGCAGTACTTC. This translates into CASSHLGTGTEQYF.

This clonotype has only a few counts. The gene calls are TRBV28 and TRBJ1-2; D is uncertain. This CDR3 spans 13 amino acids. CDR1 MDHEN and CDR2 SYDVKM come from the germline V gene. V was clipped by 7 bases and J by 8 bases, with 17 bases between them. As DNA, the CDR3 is TGTGCCAGCATTCCTGACTCCCGGAAAGGCTACACCTTC. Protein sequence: CASIPDSRKGYTF.

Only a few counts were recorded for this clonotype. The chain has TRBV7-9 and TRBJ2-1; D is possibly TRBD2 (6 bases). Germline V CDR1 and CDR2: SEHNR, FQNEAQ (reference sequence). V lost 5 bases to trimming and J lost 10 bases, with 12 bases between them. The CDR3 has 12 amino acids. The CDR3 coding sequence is TGTGCCAGCAGCCTCCAGGGAGGCGAGCAGTTCTTC. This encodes CASSLQGGEQFF.

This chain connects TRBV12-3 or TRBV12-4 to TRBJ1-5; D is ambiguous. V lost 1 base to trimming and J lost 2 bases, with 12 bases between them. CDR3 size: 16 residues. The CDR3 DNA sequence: TGTGCCAGCAGTTTAGGGCTGCCCCCGGGCAATCAGCCCCAGCATTTT. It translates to CASSLGLPPGNQPQHF.

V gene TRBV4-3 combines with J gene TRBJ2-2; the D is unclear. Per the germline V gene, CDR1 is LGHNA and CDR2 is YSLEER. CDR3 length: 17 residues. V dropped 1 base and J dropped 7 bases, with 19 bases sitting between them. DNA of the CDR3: TGCGCCAGCAGCCAAGGGCGCTTCATAGAACTGATCGGGGAGCTGTTTTTT. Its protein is CASSQGRFIELIGELFF.

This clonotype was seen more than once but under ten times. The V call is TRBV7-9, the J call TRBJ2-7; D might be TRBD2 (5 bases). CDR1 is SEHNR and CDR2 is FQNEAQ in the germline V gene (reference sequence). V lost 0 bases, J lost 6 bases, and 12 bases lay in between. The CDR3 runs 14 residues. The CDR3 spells CASSLAWAGGEQYF. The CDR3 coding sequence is TGTGCCAGCAGCTTAGCGTGGGCGGGTGGCGAGCAGTACTTC.

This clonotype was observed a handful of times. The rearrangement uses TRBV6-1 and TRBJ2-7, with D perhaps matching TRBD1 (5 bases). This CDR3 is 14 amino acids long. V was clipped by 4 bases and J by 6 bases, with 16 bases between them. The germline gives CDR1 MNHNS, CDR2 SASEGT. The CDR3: CASSGKGAFREQYF. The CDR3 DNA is TGTGCCAGCAGTGGGAAAGGGGCCTTTCGCGAGCAGTACTTC.

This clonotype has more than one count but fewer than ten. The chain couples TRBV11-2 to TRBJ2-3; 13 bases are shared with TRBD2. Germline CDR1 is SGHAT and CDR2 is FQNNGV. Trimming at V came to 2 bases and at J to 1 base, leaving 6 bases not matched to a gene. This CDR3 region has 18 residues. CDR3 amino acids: CASSLCRLAGGCTDTQYF. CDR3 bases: TGTGCCAGCAGCTTATGCCGACTAGCGGGAGGATGCACAGATACGCAGTATTTT.

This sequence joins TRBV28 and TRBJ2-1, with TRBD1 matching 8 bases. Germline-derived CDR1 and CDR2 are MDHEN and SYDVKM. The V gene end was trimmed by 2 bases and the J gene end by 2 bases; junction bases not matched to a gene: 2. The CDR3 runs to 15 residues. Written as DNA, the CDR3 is TGTGCCAGCAGTTTAGGGGGACAGGCCTACAATGAGCAGTTCTTC. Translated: CASSLGGQAYNEQFF.